This T cell receptor (beta chain) emerged from a study of cytomegalovirus exposure and HLA in healthy donors. Study details: Around 80 million unique TCR sequences came from HLA-typed donors in an early release. Findings and caveats of the study: Later analysis associated a missense DCLRE1C variant with TCR beta V- and J-gene trimming. When a later analysis was performed, an Asian-associated ancestry cluster reportedly had fewer N-insertions than the approximately 600-donor mean. Clonal expansion was found to be greater in HLA-associated TCR beta chains than in equally common others in a later analysis.

A few counts support this clone. Its antigen is not known. Trimming removed 3 bases at V and 3 bases at J, with 10 bases between. The CDR3 covers 13 residues. The germline CDR1 and CDR2 sequences are SGHRS and YFSETQ. PCR employed 60 Vbeta and 13 Jbeta primers. Sequencing used immunoSEQ multiplex PCR; TCRdb keeps in-frame clones, though not all of them. Among some 110,000 clones listed, 60% to 85% were seen once. Material for sequencing was PBMCs. The chain recombines TRBV5-1 with TRBJ2-7, with D unresolved. This receptor was obtained from a male donor in good health and CMV-seronegative. CDR3 sequence reads: CASSSSLDYEQYF. The CDR3 DNA is TGCGCCAGCAGCTCCTCCCTAGACTACGAGCAGTACTTC.